The sequence of this T cell receptor (beta chain) was determined in a study of blood T cells in healthy people across ages. Study conclusions and caveats: Per million T cells, TCR beta diversity dropped about linearly as age rose. Whereas aged donors had fewer naive CD4+ cells, long-lived donors had more of them and higher diversity.

With regard to this clonotype: What it binds is unknown.

CDR3 length equals 15 residues. Germline loops: CDR1 MNHEY, CDR2 SMNVEV (reference sequence). Trimming pared 4 bases from V and 1 base from J, leaving 13 bases between. A sample-barcoded 5' primer and a J-beta primer mix were used in a second PCR of about 7 to 12 cycles. TCRdb passed the 5' RACE reads through MiXCR, listing each CDR3 protein once. The table lists about a million distinct CDR3 sequences, approximately 38% of them singletons, with roughly 13% in the top ten. The source material was blood. The receptor was derived from a man aged 18 to 30 in good health. This chain uses TRBV27 with TRBJ1-1; D is ambiguous. The CDR3 sequence: CASSSYSESNTEAFF. DNA for the CDR3: TGTGCCAGCAGTTCCTATTCCGAGTCGAACACTGAAGCTTTCTTT.